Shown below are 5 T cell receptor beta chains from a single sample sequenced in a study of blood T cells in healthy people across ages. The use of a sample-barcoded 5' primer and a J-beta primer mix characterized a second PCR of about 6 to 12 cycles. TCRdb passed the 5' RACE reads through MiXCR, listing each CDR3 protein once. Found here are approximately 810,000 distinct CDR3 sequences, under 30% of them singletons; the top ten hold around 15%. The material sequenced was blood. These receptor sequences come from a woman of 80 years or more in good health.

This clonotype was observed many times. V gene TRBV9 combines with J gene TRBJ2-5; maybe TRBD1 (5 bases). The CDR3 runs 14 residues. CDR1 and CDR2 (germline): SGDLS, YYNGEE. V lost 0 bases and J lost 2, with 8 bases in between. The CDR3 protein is CASSVGAGQETQYF. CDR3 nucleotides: TGTGCCAGCAGCGTAGGGGCAGGGCAAGAGACCCAGTACTTC.

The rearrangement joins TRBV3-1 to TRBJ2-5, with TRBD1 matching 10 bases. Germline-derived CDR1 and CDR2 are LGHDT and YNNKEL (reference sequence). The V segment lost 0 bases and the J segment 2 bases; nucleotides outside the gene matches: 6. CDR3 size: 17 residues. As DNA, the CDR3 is TGTGCCAGCAGCCAAGAAACGGGACAGGGGTGGCAAGAGACCCAGTACTTC. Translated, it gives CASSQETGQGWQETQYF.

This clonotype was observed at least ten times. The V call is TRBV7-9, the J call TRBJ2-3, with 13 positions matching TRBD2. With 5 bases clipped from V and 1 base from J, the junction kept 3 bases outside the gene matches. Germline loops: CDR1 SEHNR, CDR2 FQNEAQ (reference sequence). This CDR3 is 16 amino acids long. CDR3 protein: CASSGLAGARTDTQYF. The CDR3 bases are TGTGCCAGCAGCGGACTAGCGGGAGCCCGCACAGATACGCAGTATTTT.

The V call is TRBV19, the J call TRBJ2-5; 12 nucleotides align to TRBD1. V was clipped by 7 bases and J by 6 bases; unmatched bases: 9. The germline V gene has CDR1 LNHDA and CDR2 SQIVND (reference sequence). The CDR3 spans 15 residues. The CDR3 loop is CASTAGTGGSKTQYF. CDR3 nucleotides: TGTGCCAGTACCGCCGGGACAGGGGGCAGTAAGACCCAGTACTTC. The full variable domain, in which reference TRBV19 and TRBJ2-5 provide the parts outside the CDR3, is DGGITQSPKYLFRKEGQNVTLSCEQNLNHDAMYWYRQDPGQGLRLIYYSQIVNDFQKGDIAEGYSVSREKKESFPLTVTSAQKNPTAFYLCASTAGTGGSKTQYFGPGTRLLVL.

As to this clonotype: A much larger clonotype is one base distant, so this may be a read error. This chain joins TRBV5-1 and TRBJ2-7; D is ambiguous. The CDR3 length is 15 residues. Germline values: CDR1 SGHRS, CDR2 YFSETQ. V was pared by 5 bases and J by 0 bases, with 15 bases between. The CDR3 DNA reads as TGCGCCAGCAGATGTAACGACGACCCCTCCTACGAGCAGTACTTC. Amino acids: CASRCNDDPSYEQYF.